This T cell receptor (beta chain) was sequenced during a study of identical twins. Study results and limitations: Fewer insertions were carried by abundant cord blood beta clonotypes, but none was seen in memory repertoires. Twin pairs had excess sharing that was weaker in beta out-of-frame sequences. Conclusions rested on cross-sectional statistics rather than following the same donors.

The V end was cut by 1 base, the J end by 7 bases, with 13 bases between. CDR3 length: 14 amino acids. The germline gives CDR1 SEHNR, CDR2 FQNEAQ (reference sequence). TCRdb re-called the 5' RACE reads through MiXCR, storing one row per CDR3 protein. This sample has roughly 710,000 distinct CDR3 sequences; roughly 6% occur once, and the top ten carry approximately 2%. Healthy Caucasian donors formed the entire cohort. The table lists this clonotype with many counts. The antigen is undetermined. The origin of this receptor is a man younger than 35 in good health. The rearrangement uses TRBV7-9 and TRBJ2-5; D uncertain. Sequencing was carried out using naive T cells sorted from blood. This CDR3 is CASSLETSITTQYF. CDR3 nucleotides: TGTGCCAGCAGCTTAGAAACCAGTATTACGACCCAGTACTTC. Full variable domain (missing parts from reference TRBV7-9 and TRBJ2-5): DTGVSQNPRHKITKRGQNVTFRCDPISEHNRLYWYRQTLGQGPEFLTYFQNEAQLEKSRLLSDRFSAERPKGSFSTLEIQRTEQGDSAMYLCASSLETSITTQYFGPGTRLLVL.